These T cell receptor beta chains were read from a single sample in a study of post-analysis software for immune sequencing data. Each CDR3 protein gets one entry after TCRdb re-called the PCR reads with MiXCR. The table lists roughly 650,000 distinct CDR3 sequences, around 60% of them singletons, with roughly 10% in the top ten. The specimen sequenced was blood. The source of these receptors is a girl aged 2 to 10 with multiple sclerosis. The CDR3 runs from the conserved cysteine through the conserved F or W. Fields, in order: D gene, J gene, clone size, V gene, CDR3 DNA, CDR3 protein. The D gene is left open where the match is weak. Size tells how often a clone was seen (once, few, many) or the class of an expanded clone, and some rows leave it out.

>TRBD2|TRBJ2-7|-|TRBV27
TGTGCCAGCAGTTTATCTCGGACTAGCGGGTACAGCTCCTACGAGCAGTACTTC
CASSLSRTSGYSSYEQYF
>-|TRBJ2-3|few|TRBV7-2
TGTGCCAGCAGCTTAGGGGGAGGGGGGCGCACAGATACGCAGTATTTT
CASSLGGGGRTDTQYF
>-|TRBJ1-1|few|TRBV11-2
TGTGCCAGCAGCTTAATGAGGGGGAACACTGAAGCTTTCTTT
CASSLMRGNTEAFF
>-|TRBJ2-2|-|TRBV5-6
TGTGCCAGCAGCTTGGCCAGGGAATACACCGGGGAGCTGTTTTTT
CASSLAREYTGELFF
>-|TRBJ2-5|few|TRBV29-1
TGCAGCGTTGAATGGGCAGGGAGGGAGACCCAGTACTTC
CSVEWAGRETQYF
>-|TRBJ2-7|-|TRBV12-3/TRBV12-4
TGTGCCAGCAGTCCGGTGCGGACGGGTGAAGACTCCTACGAGCAGTACTTC
CASSPVRTGEDSYEQYF
>-|TRBJ2-1|once|TRBV9
TGTGCCAGCAGCGTAGGCTTTTGGGATGAGCAGTTCTTC
CASSVGFWDEQFF
>TRBD1|TRBJ2-1|-|TRBV9
TGTGCCAGCAGCGCCTCCGGGACAGGGGGCTACAATGAGCAGTTCTTC
CASSASGTGGYNEQFF
>-|TRBJ2-5|few|TRBV7-2
TGTGCCAGCAGCCCCCCTCCCGAGGAGACCCAGTACTTC
CASSPPPEETQYF
>TRBD1|TRBJ2-3|-|TRBV6-6
TGTGCCAGCAGTACTCCCCTGCTGACAGGGTTAGAAGATACGCAGTATTTT
CASSTPLLTGLEDTQYF
>-|TRBJ1-2|-|TRBV7-9
TGTGCCACCTATTCGGGGGCGGGAGGCTACACCTTC
CATYSGAGGYTF
>TRBD1|TRBJ2-7|-|TRBV27
TGTCCACCGAACCAGGGGGAAAGTGGCGAGAGTTTTACCTACGAGCAGTACTTC
CPPNQGESGESFTYEQYF
>-|TRBJ2-1|-|TRBV5-1
TGCGCCAGCACTTCGGACCTGACCTACAATGAGCAGTTCTTC
CASTSDLTYNEQFF
>TRBD1|TRBJ1-1|-|TRBV7-6
TGTGCCAGCAGCCGGACAGGGGGCGGGGGCACTGAAGCTTTCTTT
CASSRTGGGGTEAFF
>-|TRBJ2-3|-|TRBV29-1
TGCAGCGTTGAAGATCGGGGGACACTCACAGATACGCAGTATTTT
CSVEDRGTLTDTQYF
>-|TRBJ2-4|-|TRBV6-6
TGTGCCAGCAGGGATAGAGCCAAAAACATTCAGTACTTC
CASRDRAKNIQYF
>TRBD1|TRBJ2-3|-|TRBV20-1
TGCAGTGCTAGAGTACAGGGGCCGGATACGCAGTATTTT
CSARVQGPDTQYF